This T cell receptor (beta chain) was sequenced during a study of blood T cell repertoires in COVID-19. Across the whole study: The United States, Italy and Spain were the sources of the acute and convalescent COVID-19 samples. Sample material is recorded as cDNA or gDNA derived from T cells, B-cell-depleted T cells, or PBMCs.

The germline V gene encodes CDR1 SQVTM and CDR2 ANQGSEA. Trimming took off 4 bases at V and 4 bases at J, with 23 bases between the two ends. The CDR3 loop spans 16 amino acids. Enrolled through a virtual design, the participants were between 18 and 89 years of age and came from under 30 US areas. Cohort assignment relied on participant-reported clinical history. The repertoire was sequenced with immunoSEQ multiplex PCR; TCRdb's copy has only in-frame clones and lacks some. The sample has approximately 260,000 clones, about 90% seen once. The table lists this clone with a count of one. The sample was PBMCs or T cells enriched from blood (not recorded which). This TCR was sampled from a woman aged 18-29 years who had recovered from COVID-19. V and J are TRBV29-1 and TRBJ2-7; maybe TRBD1 (5 bases). The CDR3 sequence is CSVGGVPGKPLYEQYF. As DNA, the CDR3 is TGCAGCGTTGGAGGTGTTCCAGGGAAACCTTTGTACGAGCAGTACTTC.